Reported below is one TCR beta chain. Per germline, CDR1 SGHTA and CDR2 FQGNSA. The trim removed 5 bases at V and 1 base at J, leaving 4 bases unmatched. CDR3 length: 15 residues. Authors' processing steps: Estimation of nucleated cell counts relied on the amplification of reference gene primers. The repertoire was sequenced with immunoSEQ multiplex PCR; TCRdb's copy has only in-frame clones and lacks some. That table is the source of V, J and clone size, and D and trimming were worked out from the DNA. The data show approximately 360,000 clones, around 87% seen once. This sample is drawn from a study of blood T cell repertoires in COVID-19. The wider study: Sites in the United States, Italy and Spain provided acute and convalescent COVID-19 samples. T cells, B-cell-depleted T cells, or PBMCs provided the cDNA or gDNA that served as material.

Source material: peripheral blood. The receptor comes from a man younger than 35 with active or convalescent COVID-19. This chain connects TRBV7-2 to TRBJ2-5; TRBD2 aligns across 10 bases. The CDR3 bases are TGTGCCAGCAGCGCGGGACTAGCGATCCAAGAGACCCAGTACTTC. Amino acids: CASSAGLAIQETQYF.